The 15 T cell receptor beta chains listed next were all sequenced from one sample in a study of blood T cell repertoires in COVID-19. Clones were read by immunoSEQ multiplex PCR, and TCRdb kept only the in-frame ones, dropping some. The data hold 40,000 to 50,000 clones, with about 85% observed a single time. The sequenced sample consisted of peripheral blood. Receptors originate from a human donor in a cohort sampled during active COVID-19.

The chain employs TRBV9 and TRBJ2-3, with a possible D match to TRBD2 (5 bases). There are 14 residues in the CDR3. Trimming took 0 bases from V and 0 from J, leaving 5 bases between them. CDR1 SGDLS and CDR2 YYNGEE come from the germline V gene. CDR3 region: CASSVGGSTDTQYF. CDR3 nucleotides: TGTGCCAGCAGCGTAGGAGGGAGCACAGATACGCAGTATTTT.

The V and J genes are TRBV2 and TRBJ2-4, with 7 bases fitting TRBD1. The CDR3 runs 15 residues. V shed 6 bases and J 1 base; nucleotides not matched to a gene: 6. Germline values: CDR1 SNHLY, CDR2 FYNNEI. DNA for the CDR3: TGTGCCAGCAGGGCACAGGGGACGGCCAAAAACATTCAGTACTTC. Translating it yields CASRAQGTAKNIQYF. Filled out from reference TRBV2 and TRBJ2-4, the complete variable domain reads EPEVTQTPSHQVTQMGQEVILRCVPISNHLYFYWYRQILGQKVEFLVSFYNNEISEKSEIFDDQFSVERPDGSNFTLKIRSTKLEDSAMYFCASRAQGTAKNIQYFGAGTRLSVL.

The chain employs TRBV16 and TRBJ2-6; the D is unclear. Trimming shortened V by 0 bases and J by 0 bases, and 3 bases separated the two germline ends. The CDR3 covers 15 residues. The germline CDR1 and CDR2 sequences are KGHSY and FQNENV. CDR3 DNA: TGTGCCAGCAGCCAATCGCGCTCTGGGGCCAACGTCCTGACTTTC. Its translation: CASSQSRSGANVLTF.

The V call is TRBV7-2, the J call TRBJ1-1; no firm D call. The length of the CDR3 is 12 residues. The germline V gene has CDR1 SGHTA and CDR2 FQGNSA. V lost 4 bases and J lost 10, with 13 bases in between. As DNA, the CDR3 is TGTGCCAGCAGCTCCAGATCCGCCGCAGCTTTCTTT. This translates into CASSSRSAAAFF.

This clone appeared a few times. This chain connects TRBV28 to TRBJ1-1; TRBD1 agrees at 10 bases. Germline V lookup: CDR1 MDHEN, CDR2 SYDVKM. V lost 6 bases, J lost 0 bases, and 7 bases stayed unmatched. The CDR3 spans 16 residues. The CDR3 DNA follows: TGTGCCAGCAGGGGGACAGGGGCCAGGGTGAACACTGAAGCTTTCTTT. Encoded protein: CASRGTGARVNTEAFF. The variable domain in full, with the rest retrieved from reference TRBV28 and TRBJ1-1, is DVKVTQSSRYLVKRTGEKVFLECVQDMDHENMFWYRQDPGLGLRLIYFSYDVKMKEKGDIPEGYSVSREKKERFSLILESASTNQTSMYLCASRGTGARVNTEAFFGQGTRLTVV.

The chain carries TRBV7-9 and TRBJ1-5, with D perhaps matching TRBD1 (5 bases). V gave up 3 bases and J gave up 2 bases, with 11 bases separating them. Germline-derived CDR1 and CDR2 are SEHNR and FQNEAQ (reference sequence). The CDR3 is 15 amino acids. This chain's CDR3 is CASSLDGGGNQPQHF. DNA of the CDR3: TGTGCCAGCAGCTTGGACGGAGGGGGCAATCAGCCCCAGCATTTT.

The chain combines TRBV5-1 with TRBJ1-1, with 7 nucleotides matching TRBD1. Germline-derived CDR1 and CDR2 are SGHRS and YFSETQ. CDR3 length equals 12 residues. The V segment lost 6 bases and the J segment 4 bases; nucleotides outside the gene matches: 3. CDR3 DNA: TGCGCCAGCACACAGGGGACCACTGAAGCTTTCTTT. Amino acids: CASTQGTTEAFF.

The chain combines TRBV19 with TRBJ1-2, with D possibly TRBD1 on 6 matching bases. Germline CDR1 and CDR2: LNHDA and SQIVND (reference sequence). This CDR3 is 17 amino acids long. The ends were cut back, 5 bases at V and 1 base at J, with 20 bases in the middle. CDR3 amino acids: CASSGADSKSFNYGYTF. The CDR3 DNA follows: TGTGCCAGTAGTGGGGCGGACAGCAAAAGCTTTAACTATGGCTACACCTTC. The full variable domain, in which reference TRBV19 and TRBJ1-2 provide the parts outside the CDR3, is DGGITQSPKYLFRKEGQNVTLSCEQNLNHDAMYWYRQDPGQGLRLIYYSQIVNDFQKGDIAEGYSVSREKKESFPLTVTSAQKNPTAFYLCASSGADSKSFNYGYTFGSGTRLTVV.

This clone was observed a single time. The V call is TRBV28, the J call TRBJ2-1; TRBD2 aligns across 11 bases. V lost 5 bases, J lost 7 bases, and 4 bases stayed unmatched. The CDR3 sequence is 14 residues long. Germline V gene lookup returns CDR1 MDHEN and CDR2 SYDVKM. CDR3 sequence (DNA): TGTGCCAGCAGTCCTCTAGCGGGAGGAAATGAGCAGTTCTTC. This translates into CASSPLAGGNEQFF. The full variable domain, in which reference TRBV28 and TRBJ2-1 provide the parts outside the CDR3, is DVKVTQSSRYLVKRTGEKVFLECVQDMDHENMFWYRQDPGLGLRLIYFSYDVKMKEKGDIPEGYSVSREKKERFSLILESASTNQTSMYLCASSPLAGGNEQFFGPGTRLTVL.

This clone was picked up a small number of times. The chain couples TRBV5-4 to TRBJ2-5; 7 bases agree with TRBD2. V shed 0 bases, J shed 4 bases, and the junction held 9 bases outside the gene matches. This CDR3 has 16 residues. Germline lookup yields CDR1 SGHNT and CDR2 YYREEE (reference sequence). The chain's CDR3 is CASSLERPGGGETQYF. The DNA for the CDR3 is TGTGCCAGCAGCTTGGAGCGCCCGGGAGGAGGAGAGACCCAGTACTTC.

The chain joins TRBV3-1 (or the pseudogene TRBV3-2) to TRBJ2-5; TRBD2 is a possible D gene (6 bases). With 3 bases removed from V and 7 bases from J, the gap between germline ends came to 9 bases. Germline-derived CDR1 and CDR2 are LGHDT and YNNKEL (reference sequence). The length of the CDR3 is 12 residues. The CDR3 here is CASSQAEGTQYF. CDR3 bases: TGTGCCAGCAGCCAGGCGGAGGGGACCCAGTACTTC.

The rearrangement joins TRBV6-2 or TRBV6-3 to TRBJ2-2; the match to TRBD2 covers 8 bases. The CDR3 contains 13 residues. V lost 6 bases to trimming and J lost 6 bases; unmatched junction nucleotides: 3. The germline gives CDR1 MNHEY, CDR2 SVGEGT. The CDR3 DNA is TGTGCCAGCAGCTGGACTAGCTCCGGGGAGCTGTTTTTT. It specifies CASSWTSSGELFF.

This chain connects TRBV10-3 to TRBJ1-2; D may be TRBD1 (5 bases). In germline, CDR1 is ENHRY, CDR2 SYGVKD. The CDR3 runs to 14 residues. Deletions cut 0 bases from V and 8 bases from J, with 13 bases between. DNA of the CDR3: TGTGCCATCAGTGAGTCTGGGAGGGGAGGAGGCTACACCTTC. Amino acids: CAISESGRGGGYTF.

This chain connects TRBV5-1 to TRBJ2-1, with TRBD2 matching over 8 bases. The junction had 5 bases not matched to a gene; V was cut back by 0 bases and J by 3 bases. The CDR3 is 16 amino acids. CDR1 SGHRS and CDR2 YFSETQ come from the germline V gene. Written as DNA, the CDR3 is TGCGCCAGCAGCTTGGGTAGTAGCGGGAACTACAATGAGCAGTTCTTC. Protein: CASSLGSSGNYNEQFF. The full variable domain, completed using reference TRBV5-1 and TRBJ2-1, is KAGVTQTPRYLIKTRGQQVTLSCSPISGHRSVSWYQQTPGQGLQFLFEYFSETQRNKGNFPGRFSGRQFSNSRSEMNVSTLELGDSALYLCASSLGSSGNYNEQFFGPGTRLTVL.

This sequence joins TRBV21-1 and TRBJ2-7; TRBD1, the D gene given by the table, was not confirmed from the DNA. TRBV21-1 is a documented pseudogene. The CDR3 consists of 15 residues. The CDR3 coding sequence is TGTGCCAGCTCCAGGGGGACAGGTTGGTGCTACGAGCAGTACTTC. Translated, it gives CASSRGTGWCYEQYF.